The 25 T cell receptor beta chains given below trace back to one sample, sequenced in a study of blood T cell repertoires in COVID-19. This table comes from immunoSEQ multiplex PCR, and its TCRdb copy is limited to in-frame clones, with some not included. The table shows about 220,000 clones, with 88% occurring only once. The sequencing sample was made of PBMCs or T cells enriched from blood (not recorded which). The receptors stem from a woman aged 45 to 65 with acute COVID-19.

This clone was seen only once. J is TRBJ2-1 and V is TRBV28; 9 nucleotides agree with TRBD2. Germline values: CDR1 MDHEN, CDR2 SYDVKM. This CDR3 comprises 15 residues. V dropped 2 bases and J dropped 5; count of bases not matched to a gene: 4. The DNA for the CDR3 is TGTGCCAGCAGTTTACCTAGCGGGGTAAACAATGAGCAGTTCTTC. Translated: CASSLPSGVNNEQFF.

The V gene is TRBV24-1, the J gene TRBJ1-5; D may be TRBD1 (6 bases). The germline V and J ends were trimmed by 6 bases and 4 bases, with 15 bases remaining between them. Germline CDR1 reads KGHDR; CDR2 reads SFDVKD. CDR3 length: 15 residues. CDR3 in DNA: TGTGCCACCAGTCCCCCGGACAGTCCTAATCAGCCCCAGCATTTT. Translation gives CATSPPDSPNQPQHF.

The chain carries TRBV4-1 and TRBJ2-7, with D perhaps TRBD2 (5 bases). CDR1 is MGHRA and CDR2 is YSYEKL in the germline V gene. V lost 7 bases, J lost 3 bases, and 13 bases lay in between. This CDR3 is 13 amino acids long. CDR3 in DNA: TGCGCCAGCACGGGTGGAGGCGGCTACGAGCAGTACTTC. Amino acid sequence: CASTGGGGYEQYF.

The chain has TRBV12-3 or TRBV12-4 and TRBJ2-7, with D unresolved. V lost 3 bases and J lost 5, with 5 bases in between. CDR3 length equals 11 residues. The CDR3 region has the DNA TGTGCCAGCAGTTTTAGCCACGAGCAGTACTTC. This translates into CASSFSHEQYF.

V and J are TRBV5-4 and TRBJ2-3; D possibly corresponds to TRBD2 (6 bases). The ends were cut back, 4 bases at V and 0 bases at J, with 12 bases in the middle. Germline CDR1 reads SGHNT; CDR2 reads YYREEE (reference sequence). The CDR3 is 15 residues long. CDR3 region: CASSRDFPSTDTQYF. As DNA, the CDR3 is TGTGCCAGCAGCCGGGACTTCCCTAGCACAGATACGCAGTATTTT.

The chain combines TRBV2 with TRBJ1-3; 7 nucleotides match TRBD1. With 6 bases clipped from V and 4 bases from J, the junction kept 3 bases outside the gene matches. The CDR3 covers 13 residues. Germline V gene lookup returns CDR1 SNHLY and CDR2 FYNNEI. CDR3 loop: CASSRGEGNTIYF. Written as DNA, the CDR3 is TGTGCCAGCAGCAGGGGGGAAGGAAACACCATATATTTT.

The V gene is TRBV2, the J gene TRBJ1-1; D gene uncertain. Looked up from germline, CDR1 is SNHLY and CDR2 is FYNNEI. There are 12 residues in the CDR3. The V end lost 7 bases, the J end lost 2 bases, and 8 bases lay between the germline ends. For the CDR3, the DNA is TGTGCCAGCATTCGGGATAACACTGAAGCTTTCTTT. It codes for CASIRDNTEAFF.

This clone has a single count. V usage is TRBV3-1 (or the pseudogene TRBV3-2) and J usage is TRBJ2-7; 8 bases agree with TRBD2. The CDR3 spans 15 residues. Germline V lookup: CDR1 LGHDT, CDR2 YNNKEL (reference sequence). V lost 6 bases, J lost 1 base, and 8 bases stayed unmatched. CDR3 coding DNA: TGTGCCAGCAGTGCTACTAGCGGAGGTTCCTACGAGCAGTACTTC. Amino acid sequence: CASSATSGGSYEQYF.

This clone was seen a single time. Here the CDR3 DNA reads TGTGCCAGCAGGAGAACGGGAGAGACCCAGTACTTC. Translated: CASRRTGETQYF. The rearrangement uses TRBV7-2 and TRBJ2-5, with D unclear. V lost 6 bases and J lost 4, with 9 bases in between. The CDR3 has 12 residues. Germline CDR1 reads SGHTA; CDR2 reads FQGNSA.

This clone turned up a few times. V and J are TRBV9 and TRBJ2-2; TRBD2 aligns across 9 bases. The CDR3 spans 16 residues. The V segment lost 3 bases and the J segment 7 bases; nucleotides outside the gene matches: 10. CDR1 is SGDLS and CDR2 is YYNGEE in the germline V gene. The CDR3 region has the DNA TGTGCCAGCAGCGACCGAGCGGGACTAGCCGGCGGGGAGCTGTTTTTT. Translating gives CASSDRAGLAGGELFF.

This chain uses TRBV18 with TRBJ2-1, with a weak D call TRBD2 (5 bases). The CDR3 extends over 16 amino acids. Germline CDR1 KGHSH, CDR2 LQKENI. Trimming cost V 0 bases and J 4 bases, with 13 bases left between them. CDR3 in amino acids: CASSPPRPERYNEQFF. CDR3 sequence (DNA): TGTGCCAGCTCACCACCCCGGCCTGAGCGGTACAATGAGCAGTTCTTC.

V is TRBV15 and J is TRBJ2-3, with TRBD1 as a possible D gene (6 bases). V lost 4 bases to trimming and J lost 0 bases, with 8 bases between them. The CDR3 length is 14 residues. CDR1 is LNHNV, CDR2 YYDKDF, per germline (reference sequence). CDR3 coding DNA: TGTGCCACCAGCATACAGGGTAGCACAGATACGCAGTATTTT. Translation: CATSIQGSTDTQYF.

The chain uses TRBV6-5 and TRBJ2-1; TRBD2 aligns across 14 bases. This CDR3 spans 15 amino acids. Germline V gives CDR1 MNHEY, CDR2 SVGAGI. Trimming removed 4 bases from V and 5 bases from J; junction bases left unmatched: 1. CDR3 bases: TGTGCCAGCAGTTGGGGACTAGCGGGGGACAATGAGCAGTTCTTC. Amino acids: CASSWGLAGDNEQFF.

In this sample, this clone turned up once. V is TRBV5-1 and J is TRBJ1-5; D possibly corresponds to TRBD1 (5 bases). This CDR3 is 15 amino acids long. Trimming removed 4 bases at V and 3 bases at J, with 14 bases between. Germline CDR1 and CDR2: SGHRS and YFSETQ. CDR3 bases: TGCGCCAGCAGCCCCTGGGGGGGGGACAATCAGCCCCAGCATTTT. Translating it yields CASSPWGGDNQPQHF.

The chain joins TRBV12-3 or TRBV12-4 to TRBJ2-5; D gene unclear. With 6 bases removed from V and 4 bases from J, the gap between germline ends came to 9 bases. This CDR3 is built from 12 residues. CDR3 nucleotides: TGTGCCAGCAGCCTTACTCGAGAGACCCAGTACTTC. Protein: CASSLTRETQYF.

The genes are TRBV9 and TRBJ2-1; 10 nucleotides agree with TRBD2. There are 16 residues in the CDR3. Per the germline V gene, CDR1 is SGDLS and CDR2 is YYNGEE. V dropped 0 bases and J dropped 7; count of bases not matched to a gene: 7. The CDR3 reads CASSVVSAGGLNEQFF. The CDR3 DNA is TGTGCCAGCAGCGTAGTATCAGCGGGAGGGTTAAATGAGCAGTTCTTC.

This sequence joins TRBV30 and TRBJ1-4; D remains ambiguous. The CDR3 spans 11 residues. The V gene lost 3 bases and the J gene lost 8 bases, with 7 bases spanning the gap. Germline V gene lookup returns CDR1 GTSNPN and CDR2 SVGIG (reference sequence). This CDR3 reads CAWSHLEKLFF. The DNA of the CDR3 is TGTGCCTGGAGCCATCTAGAAAAACTGTTTTTT.

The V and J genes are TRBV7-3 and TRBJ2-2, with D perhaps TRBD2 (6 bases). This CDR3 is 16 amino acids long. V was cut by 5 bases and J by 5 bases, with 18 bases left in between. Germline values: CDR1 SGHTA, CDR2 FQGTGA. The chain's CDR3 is CASSLGVAVGTGELFF. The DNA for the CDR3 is TGTGCCAGCAGCCTCGGGGTAGCGGTGGGAACCGGGGAGCTGTTTTTT.

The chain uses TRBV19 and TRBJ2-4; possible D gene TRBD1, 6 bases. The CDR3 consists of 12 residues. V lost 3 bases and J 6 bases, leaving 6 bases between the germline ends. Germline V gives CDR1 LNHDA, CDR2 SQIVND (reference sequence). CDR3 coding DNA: TGTGCCAGTAGTATGGGGGCAAACATTCAGTACTTC. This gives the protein CASSMGANIQYF.

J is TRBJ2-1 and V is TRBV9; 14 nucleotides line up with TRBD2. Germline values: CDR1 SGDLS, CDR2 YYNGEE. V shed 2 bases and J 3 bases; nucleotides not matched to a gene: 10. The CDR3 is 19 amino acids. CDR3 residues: CASSVTGTSGSYGYNEQFF. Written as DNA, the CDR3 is TGTGCCAGCAGCGTCACCGGGACTAGCGGGAGTTATGGCTACAATGAGCAGTTCTTC.

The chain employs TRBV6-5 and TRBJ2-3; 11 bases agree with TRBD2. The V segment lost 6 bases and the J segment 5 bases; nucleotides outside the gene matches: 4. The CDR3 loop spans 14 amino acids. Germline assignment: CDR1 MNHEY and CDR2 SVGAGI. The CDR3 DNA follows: TGTGCCAGCAGCACTAGCGGGAGTAAAGATACGCAGTATTTT. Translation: CASSTSGSKDTQYF.

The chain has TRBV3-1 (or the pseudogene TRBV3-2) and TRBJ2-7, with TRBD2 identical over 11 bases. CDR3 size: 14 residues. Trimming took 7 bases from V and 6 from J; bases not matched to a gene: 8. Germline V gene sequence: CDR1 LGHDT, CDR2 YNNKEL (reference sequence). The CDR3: CASTEIAGGPEQYF. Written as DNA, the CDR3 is TGTGCCAGCACCGAAATAGCGGGAGGGCCCGAGCAGTACTTC.

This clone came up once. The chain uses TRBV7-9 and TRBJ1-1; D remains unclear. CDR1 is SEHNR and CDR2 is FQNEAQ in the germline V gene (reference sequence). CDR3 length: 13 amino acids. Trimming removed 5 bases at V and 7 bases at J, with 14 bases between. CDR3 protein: CASSLGVAGEAFF. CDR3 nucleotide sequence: TGTGCCAGCAGCCTCGGGGTGGCAGGTGAAGCTTTCTTT.

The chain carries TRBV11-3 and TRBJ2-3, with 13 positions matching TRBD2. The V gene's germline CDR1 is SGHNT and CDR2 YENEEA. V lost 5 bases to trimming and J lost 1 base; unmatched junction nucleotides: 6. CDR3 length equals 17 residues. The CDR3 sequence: CASSPLGTSGGTDTQYF. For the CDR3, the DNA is TGTGCCAGCAGCCCACTAGGGACTAGCGGGGGCACAGATACGCAGTATTTT.

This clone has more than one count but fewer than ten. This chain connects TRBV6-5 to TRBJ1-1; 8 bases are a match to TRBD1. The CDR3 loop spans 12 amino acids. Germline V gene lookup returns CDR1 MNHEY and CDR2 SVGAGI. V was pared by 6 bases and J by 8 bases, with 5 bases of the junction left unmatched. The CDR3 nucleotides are TGTGCCAGCAGAGGACAGGGCGAAGAAGCTTTCTTT. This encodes CASRGQGEEAFF.